A single TCR beta chain is shown here with its context. Its antigen remains unidentified. This sample was taken from a study of blood T cells in healthy people across ages. A sample-barcoded 5' primer and a J-beta primer mix were used in a second PCR of roughly 6 to 12 cycles. Samples each returned at least 3 million CDR3-containing paired-end reads. TCRdb re-derived calls from the 5' RACE reads in MiXCR, one entry per CDR3 protein. Here the sample spans fewer than 900,000 distinct CDR3 sequences, roughly 40% being singletons. Looked up from germline, CDR1 is SGHDT and CDR2 is YYEEEE. The CDR3 covers 16 residues. Whole-study findings and limits: The study found TCR beta diversity correlated strongly with naive T cell percentage.

Donors were systemically healthy Caucasian individuals from Russia aged roughly 6 to 100 years. Every sample gave at least 5 micrograms of total RNA when it was extracted. The receptor comes from a man aged 18 to 29 in good health. The V call is TRBV5-6, the J call TRBJ2-7, with 7 nucleotides matching TRBD2. The DNA end is more similar to TRBJ2-5, so the J call may be wrong. Sequencing was carried out using blood. The CDR3: CASSLAHLADRRTQYF. CDR3 DNA sequence: TGTGCCAGCAGCTTGGCCCACCTAGCGGACCGTCGGACCCAGTACTTC.